This TCR beta chain was sequenced for a study of shared clonotypes between healthy human individuals. Template for every sorted-subset replicate PCR totaled approximately 0.2 ug DNA, some 30,000 T cell genomes. Method: immunoSEQ multiplex PCR; TCRdb's copy keeps in-frame clones and lacks some. The profile shows around 2.5 million clones, 80% to 95% of them singletons. The CDR3 spans 17 residues. Germline CDR1 GTSNPN, CDR2 SVGIG (reference sequence). The V segment lost 0 bases and the J segment 1 base; nucleotides outside the gene matches: 5. The source material was naive CD4+ T cells from PBMCs. Stated subset: CD45RA+ positively selected. The sequence was obtained from a man between 18 and 35 years old in good health. Some clones in this sample may be carry-over from other donors' samples. The V and J genes are TRBV30 and TRBJ2-6; 8 bases align to TRBD1. This CDR3 is CAWSVRQGASGANVLTF. CDR3 DNA: TGTGCCTGGAGTGTACGTCAGGGGGCGTCTGGGGCCAACGTCCTGACTTTC.